Following are 32 T cell receptor beta chains from one sample sequenced in a study of CD4 and CD8 cells across lung adenocarcinoma regions. TCRdb used MiXCR to reprocess the PCR reads, holding one entry per CDR3 protein. The sample comprises more than 7,500 distinct CDR3 sequences, around half of which are singletons, and 40% to 55% rests with the top ten. The specimen was CD8+ T cells from the margin of a lung tumor. These TCRs come from a female donor with lung adenocarcinoma. The CD4 and CD8 labels of this study may be unreliable.

The chain couples TRBV12-3 or TRBV12-4 to TRBJ2-1; TRBD2 agrees at 10 bases. Matching the DNA end better, TRBJ2-5 makes the J call doubtful. The CDR3 covers 15 residues. CDR3 in DNA: TGTGCCAGCAGTTCAAGACTAGCGGGCGAAGGGACCCAGTACTTC. Translated: CASSSRLAGEGTQYF.

This clonotype came up many times. J is TRBJ2-1 and V is TRBV14, with D unresolved. Germline CDR1 and CDR2: SGHDN and FVKESK. The CDR3 consists of 16 residues. V lost 4 bases, J lost 4 bases, and 17 bases lay in between. This chain's CDR3 is CASSRRAYWAYNEQFF. In nucleotides, the CDR3 is TGTGCCAGCAGCCGAAGGGCCTATTGGGCGTACAATGAGCAGTTCTTC.

The chain combines TRBV6-1 with TRBJ2-3; 8 nucleotides line up with TRBD1. The junction had 16 bases not matched to a gene; V was cut back by 6 bases and J by 11 bases. Germline V gene data show CDR1 as MNHNS and CDR2 as SASEGT. The CDR3 runs to 15 residues. This CDR3 reads CASRRWTGSTGEQYF. The CDR3 coding sequence is TGTGCCAGCAGGCGATGGACAGGGAGCACAGGGGAGCAGTATTTT.

In the case of this clonotype: Germline and junction disagree at one end, which may indicate a read error. The DNA for the CDR3 is TGTGCCAGCTCGAACGAACTAGGGGGCGCTGGGTCCAACGACCAGTATTTC. It is translated as CASSNELGGAGSNDQYF. J is TRBJ2-3 and V is TRBV27; TRBD1 aligns across 7 bases. The V gene's germline CDR1 is MNHEY and CDR2 SMNVEV (reference sequence). This CDR3 spans 17 amino acids.

This clonotype was observed at least ten times. The chain carries TRBV7-2 and TRBJ2-3; maybe TRBD2 (6 bases). Trimming cost V 3 bases and J 1 base, with 11 bases left between them. Germline values: CDR1 SGHTA, CDR2 FQGNSA. The CDR3 covers 15 residues. The CDR3 DNA follows: TGTGCCAGCAGCTTGTCGGGAGTTCGCACAGATACGCAGTATTTT. It specifies CASSLSGVRTDTQYF. The whole variable domain, filled in from reference TRBV7-2 and TRBJ2-3, reads GAGVSQSPSNKVTEKGKDVELRCDPISGHTALYWYRQSLGQGLEFLIYFQGNSAPDKSGLPSDRFSAERTGGSVSTLTIQRTQQEDSAVYLCASSLSGVRTDTQYFGPGTRLTVL.

This clonotype is large in the sample. The V and J genes are TRBV6-1 and TRBJ2-3; D gene uncertain. V gave up 11 bases and J gave up 2 bases, with 11 bases separating them. The CDR3 sequence is 12 residues long. Per germline, CDR1 MNHNS and CDR2 SASEGT. The CDR3 DNA reads TGTGCCGGCAAAAGGGACACAGATACGCAGTATTTT. Protein: CAGKRDTDTQYF.

The chain recombines TRBV6-5 with TRBJ1-4, with a tentative D call TRBD1 (6 bases). V was clipped by 0 bases and J by 3 bases, with 8 bases between them. The CDR3 covers 15 residues. Germline-derived CDR1 and CDR2 are MNHEY and SVGAGI. The CDR3 nucleotides read TGTGCCAGCAGTTACTCTTGGACAGCTAATGAAAAACTGTTTTTT. Residues: CASSYSWTANEKLFF.

This clonotype showed up just a few times. The chain carries TRBV6-1 and TRBJ1-2, with a possible D match to TRBD1 (5 bases). Per germline, CDR1 MNHNS and CDR2 SASEGT. This CDR3 comprises 15 residues. The ends were cut back, 0 bases at V and 4 bases at J, with 12 bases in the middle. The CDR3 loop is CASSEALWGAYGYTF. CDR3 in DNA: TGTGCCAGCAGTGAAGCGTTATGGGGCGCCTATGGCTACACCTTC.

This clonotype is medium-sized (0.01 to 0.1%) within its sample. V usage is TRBV25-1 and J usage is TRBJ2-1; the match to TRBD2 covers 10 bases. The V segment lost 6 bases and the J segment 3 bases; nucleotides outside the gene matches: 14. CDR3 size: 18 residues. The germline gives CDR1 MGHDK, CDR2 SYGVNS. The CDR3 spells CASSLPDGLAGVYNEQFF. The CDR3 region has the DNA TGTGCCAGCAGCCTTCCTGACGGGCTAGCGGGAGTCTACAATGAGCAGTTCTTC. The full variable domain, rest sourced from reference TRBV25-1 and TRBJ2-1, is EADIYQTPRYLVIGTGKKITLECSQTMGHDKMYWYQQDPGMELHLIHYSYGVNSTEKGDLSSESTVSRIRTEHFPLTLESARPSHTSQYLCASSLPDGLAGVYNEQFFGPGTRLTVL.

This clonotype has just a few counts. The rearrangement uses TRBV7-6 and TRBJ2-7; TRBD1 is a possible D gene (5 bases). Germline V CDR1 and CDR2: SGHVS, FNYEAQ. V shed 2 bases and J shed 3 bases, with 23 bases lying between them. The CDR3 is 18 amino acids. DNA for the CDR3: TGTGCCAGCAGCTTAAGTCCCAGACCACTTGGGGCCCTCTACGAGCAGTACTTC. Its translation: CASSLSPRPLGALYEQYF.

This clonotype was observed at least ten times. The chain has TRBV10-1 and TRBJ2-1, with a weak D call TRBD2 (5 bases). Gene TRBJ2-7 matches the end of the DNA better, so the J call may be wrong. Germline CDR1 and CDR2: WNHNN and SYGVQD (reference sequence). The CDR3 sequence is 13 residues long. DNA for the CDR3: TGCGCCAGCAGTGAGTCGGCGGGCTCAGAGCAGTACTTC. It encodes CASSESAGSEQYF.

This clonotype has at least ten counts. CDR3 sequence: CASSYEGGGANVLTF. The DNA for the CDR3 is TGTGCCAGCAGTTACGAGGGTGGTGGGGCCAACGTCCTGACTTTC. This rearrangement joins TRBV6-5 to TRBJ2-6; possibly TRBD2 for D (5 bases). Trimming took off 2 bases at V and 3 bases at J, with 8 bases between the two ends. There are 15 residues in the CDR3. Germline-derived CDR1 and CDR2 are MNHEY and SVGAGI.

This rearrangement joins TRBV7-2 to TRBJ2-1; the D is unclear. The CDR3 length is 14 residues. V was clipped by 6 bases and J by 13 bases, with 22 bases between them. The V gene's germline CDR1 is SGHTA and CDR2 FQGNSA. The CDR3 protein is CASRAADILETQFF. The DNA of the CDR3 is TGTGCCAGCAGGGCTGCGGATATATTGGAGACCCAGTTCTTC.

This chain uses TRBV6-5 with TRBJ1-2, with D tentatively TRBD1 (5 bases). V lost 2 bases and J lost 6, with 13 bases in between. The germline V gene has CDR1 MNHEY and CDR2 SVGAGI. There are 14 residues in the CDR3. Written as DNA, the CDR3 is TGTGCCAGCAGTTACCGGCAGGGAAGGAATGGCTACACCTTC. This gives the protein CASSYRQGRNGYTF.

This clonotype was seen a handful of times. This chain links TRBV6-5 with TRBJ2-1; perhaps TRBD2 as D (6 bases). CDR1 MNHEY and CDR2 SVGAGI come from the germline V gene. This CDR3 has 17 residues. The ends were cut back, 6 bases at V and 0 bases at J, with 18 bases in the middle. CDR3 DNA: TGTGCCAGCAGCGCCGCGGGGCCCGATACCTCCTACAATGAGCAGTTCTTC. Translated: CASSAAGPDTSYNEQFF.

Concerning this clonotype itself: A junction end diverges from the germline sequence, so it may reflect a read error. V is TRBV10-1 and J is TRBJ2-3, with D possibly being TRBD1 (5 bases). Germline V gene sequence: CDR1 WNHNN, CDR2 SYGVQD (reference sequence). The CDR3 extends over 14 amino acids. CDR3 DNA: TGCGGCGGCAAGGGGATGCGAGACCCAGATACGCAGTATTTC. Protein sequence: CGGKGMRDPDTQYF.

In its sample, this clonotype is medium-sized. The CDR3 is CASSLALLSYEQFF. DNA of the CDR3: TGTGCCAGCAGCTTAGCGCTGCTTAGTTATGAGCAGTTCTTC. The chain links TRBV7-2 to TRBJ2-1; D uncertain. V was clipped by 0 bases and J by 8 bases, with 11 bases between them. CDR1 SGHTA and CDR2 FQGNSA come from the germline V gene. The CDR3 loop spans 14 amino acids.

This clonotype is categorized as medium-sized (0.01 to 0.1%). The chain joins TRBV10-1 to TRBJ2-2, with 7 bases matching TRBD1. The trim removed 2 bases at V and 3 bases at J, leaving 6 bases unmatched. Germline V gene data show CDR1 as WNHNN and CDR2 as SYGVQD (reference sequence). This CDR3 contains 16 residues. The DNA for the CDR3 is TGCGCCAGCAGTGAGCGGCCAGGGGGATACACCGGGGAGCTGTTTTTT. Encoded protein: CASSERPGGYTGELFF.

This clonotype was observed many times. This sequence joins TRBV6-1 and TRBJ2-1; tentatively, D is TRBD2 (6 bases). The J call is in doubt because the DNA end fits TRBJ2-7 better. From germline, CDR1 is MNHNS and CDR2 SASEGT. The CDR3 sequence is 13 residues long. The CDR3 DNA sequence: TGTGCCAGCAGCGTAGCCGGGAGCCGGGAGCAGTACGTC. It translates to CASSVAGSREQYV.

Sample share makes this clonotype medium-sized. The rearrangement joins TRBV10-2 to TRBJ2-5; D tentatively fits TRBD1 or TRBD2 (6 bases each). Germline-derived CDR1 and CDR2 are WSHSY and SAAADI. V was clipped by 6 bases and J by 2 bases, with 10 bases between them. This CDR3 spans 13 amino acids. The CDR3 sequence is CASREGGQETQYF. Written as DNA, the CDR3 is TGCGCCAGCAGGGAAGGGGGGCAAGAGACCCAGTACTTC.

Turning to this clonotype: Germline and junction disagree at one end, which may indicate a read error. The chain couples TRBV27 to TRBJ2-5; either TRBD1 or TRBD2 may fit D (6 bases each). Germline V gene lookup returns CDR1 MNHEY and CDR2 SMNVEV (reference sequence). This CDR3 is built from 16 residues. The CDR3 region is CASRWHGGGDQETQYF. The CDR3 coding sequence is TGTGCCAGTAGGTGGCACGGGGGCGGGGATCAAGAGACGCAGTACTTT.

In its sample, this clonotype was seen many times. The J gene is TRBJ1-4, the V gene TRBV6-1; D is unclear. Germline assignment: CDR1 MNHNS and CDR2 SASEGT. This CDR3 region has 15 residues. V lost 2 bases and J 4 bases, leaving 11 bases between the germline ends. In DNA form, the CDR3 reads TGTGCCAGCAGTGAATACGGGGAAGATAATGAAAAACTGTTTTTT. It specifies CASSEYGEDNEKLFF.

This chain uses TRBV6-5 with TRBJ2-5; D gene uncertain. CDR1 and CDR2 (germline): MNHEY, SVGAGI. The CDR3 is made up of 13 amino acids. V lost 2 bases, J lost 4 bases, and 8 bases lay in between. CDR3 bases: TGTGCCAGCAGTTACAGTCTGGGAGAGACCCAGTACTTC. It codes for CASSYSLGETQYF.

The rearrangement joins TRBV20-1 to TRBJ2-1; 7 bases agree with TRBD1. The trim removed 4 bases at V and 0 bases at J, leaving 12 bases unmatched. This CDR3 region has 17 residues. CDR1 is DFQATT, CDR2 SNEGSKA, per germline (reference sequence). In DNA, the CDR3 is TGCAGTGCTACTCTGGACAGGTACAAAAGCTCCTACAATGAGCAGTTCTTC. Protein product: CSATLDRYKSSYNEQFF.

Within the sample, this clonotype is medium-sized. This chain links TRBV7-2 with TRBJ2-1; the D gene is possibly TRBD2 (6 bases). The last part of the DNA fits TRBJ2-5 better; the J call may be wrong. CDR1 is SGHTA, CDR2 FQGNSA, per germline. This CDR3 spans 12 amino acids. CDR3 protein: CASTSLRDSQYF. CDR3 nucleotides: TGTGCCAGCACCTCCCTCCGGGACTCCCAGTACTTC.

Worth noting for this clonotype: The junction and the germline gene differ at one end; a read error may be behind it. Written as DNA, the CDR3 is TGTGCCAGCAGCCGACTGGCGGGAAACACCGATGAGCAGTTTTTT. It encodes CASSRLAGNTDEQFF. The chain employs TRBV6-1 and TRBJ2-2; TRBD2 might be the D (6 bases). The CDR3 length is 15 residues. Germline CDR1 reads MNHNS; CDR2 reads SASEGT.

This clonotype has more than one count but fewer than ten. V and J are TRBV6-5 and TRBJ1-5; 9 positions agree with TRBD1. The CDR3 loop spans 15 amino acids. The trim removed 4 bases at V and 3 bases at J, leaving 4 bases unmatched. Germline CDR1 reads MNHEY; CDR2 reads SVGAGI. The chain's CDR3 is CASSSGQGNNQPQHF. For the CDR3, the DNA is TGTGCCAGCAGTTCAGGACAGGGGAACAATCAGCCCCAGCATTTT.

This clonotype was detected once. Lacking the conserved final phenylalanine or tryptophan, this CDR3 likely reflects a read error. This rearrangement joins TRBV10-3 to TRBJ2-5; D is undetermined. This CDR3 is built from 11 residues. Germline CDR1 reads ENHRY; CDR2 reads SYGVKD. Written as DNA, the CDR3 is TGTGCCATCCCGGGCCACGAGACGCAGTACGTC. Translation: CAIPGHETQYV.

The genes are TRBV7-2 and TRBJ2-2; 10 nucleotides match TRBD2. CDR3 length: 18 residues. V was clipped by 4 bases and J by 2 bases; unmatched bases: 10. Per the germline V gene, CDR1 is SGHTA and CDR2 is FQGNSA. CDR3 DNA sequence: TGTGCCAGCAGCTCGAAATTCCTAGCGGGGGATAACACCGGGGAGCTGTTTTTT. As protein: CASSSKFLAGDNTGELFF.

Note on this clonotype: An end of the junction does not agree with germline; a read error may underlie this. This sequence joins TRBV5-1 and TRBJ2-3, with D perhaps matching TRBD2 (6 bases). Germline CDR1 reads SGHRS; CDR2 reads YFSETQ. The CDR3 totals 16 residues. The CDR3 here is CASTALEGVSTDTQYF. As DNA, the CDR3 is TGCGCCAGCACCGCACTGGAGGGTGTGAGCACCGATACGCAGTATTTT.

In its sample, this clonotype ranks as medium-sized. This chain links TRBV7-2 with TRBJ2-2; a weak D match, TRBD2 (5 bases). The CDR3 totals 15 residues. Looked up from germline, CDR1 is SGHTA and CDR2 is FQGNSA. Trimming shortened V by 4 bases and J by 4 bases, and 13 bases separated the two germline ends. CDR3 DNA sequence: TGTGCCAGCAGCTCAGGACTGAGTAGCACCGGGGAGCTGTTTTTT. Protein product: CASSSGLSSTGELFF.

Comment on this clonotype: A read error may account for a junction end that differs from germline. The CDR3 DNA follows: TGTGCGGGCAACGGCCCGCGTGACCAAAACATCCAGTACTTC. The encoded protein is CAGNGPRDQNIQYF. The gene calls are TRBV6-1 and TRBJ2-4; D is unresolved. This CDR3 has 14 residues. Germline assignment: CDR1 MNHNS and CDR2 SASEGT.